This is a list of T cell receptor beta chains from one sample in a study of blood T cell repertoires in COVID-19. Clones were sequenced by immunoSEQ multiplex PCR, and TCRdb holds only the in-frame ones, with some missing. The sample includes 120,000 to 150,000 clones, about 83% of them seen just once. The source material was PBMCs or T cells enriched from blood (not recorded which). Every receptor here comes from a woman in her forties or fifties who had been exposed to COVID-19. Both conserved end residues are part of each CDR3. The D gene is left open where the match is weak. Clone size is given for some rows only: seen once, a few or many times, or a class if the clone is expanded.

TRBJ1-2,.,TRBV6-5,TRBD1,CASSRQGDGYTF,TGTGCCAGCAGCCGACAGGGAGATGGCTACACCTTC
TRBJ1-3,.,TRBV18,.,CASSLDRLAGNTIYF,TGTGCCAGCTCCCTCGACAGGTTGGCTGGAAACACCATATATTTT
TRBJ2-7,few,TRBV5-6,TRBD2,CASSFPGLGYEQYF,TGTGCCAGCAGCTTCCCGGGACTAGGCTACGAGCAGTACTTC
TRBJ2-2,once,TRBV4-2,TRBD2,CASSQSTTSGYTGELFF,TGTGCCAGCAGCCAATCTACCACTAGCGGGTACACCGGGGAGCTGTTTTTT
TRBJ1-6,.,TRBV5-1,.,CASSFEVAARDSPLHF,TGCGCCAGCAGCTTCGAGGTCGCCGCCCGGGATTCACCCCTCCACTTT
TRBJ2-3,.,TRBV5-1,.,CASSVGSSRGDTQYF,TGCGCCAGCAGCGTCGGGTCGTCTCGAGGAGATACGCAGTATTTT
TRBJ1-2,.,TRBV4-1,.,CASSPAGLTMQGYTF,TGCGCCAGCAGCCCGGCGGGCTTGACTATGCAGGGCTACACCTTC
TRBJ2-7,.,TRBV5-6,TRBD2,CASSPWTSSYEQYF,TGTGCCAGCAGCCCCTGGACTAGTTCCTACGAGCAGTACTTC
TRBJ2-5,.,TRBV9,TRBD1,CASSLRQGGETQYF,TGTGCCAGCAGCCTCCGACAGGGTGGGGAGACCCAGTACTTC
TRBJ2-5,.,TRBV30,.,CAWSAGPETQYF,TGTGCCTGGAGCGCAGGGCCGGAGACCCAGTACTTC
TRBJ1-1,.,TRBV5-6,TRBD1,CASSLNLVRRGQEAFF,TGTGCCAGCAGCTTGAATTTAGTTCGTAGGGGGCAGGAAGCTTTCTTT
TRBJ2-3,.,TRBV27,TRBD1,CASSLLRTGITDTQYF,TGTGCCAGCAGTTTACTAAGGACAGGGATCACAGATACGCAGTATTTT
TRBJ2-2,.,TRBV19,.,CASSRDRNTGELFF,TGTGCCAGTAGTAGAGACAGAAACACCGGGGAGCTGTTTTTT
TRBJ2-2,.,TRBV5-4,TRBD1,CASSPKGQGAITGELFF,TGTGCCAGCAGCCCGAAGGGACAGGGGGCTATCACCGGGGAGCTGTTTTTT
TRBJ2-3,.,TRBV5-1,.,CASRNDRTYTDTQYF,TGCGCCAGCAGGAACGACAGGACTTACACAGATACGCAGTATTTT
TRBJ1-1,.,TRBV6-5,TRBD1,CASNRQGDTEAFF,TGTGCCAGCAACAGACAGGGGGACACTGAAGCTTTCTTT
TRBJ2-7,.,TRBV14,TRBD1,CASSQDYGTGGEQYF,TGTGCCAGCAGCCAAGATTACGGGACAGGGGGCGAGCAGTACTTC
TRBJ2-2,.,TRBV10-1,.,CASSETVNTGELFF,TGCGCCAGCAGTGAGACGGTGAACACCGGGGAGCTGTTTTTT
TRBJ1-1,.,TRBV9,.,CASSVGQGKVTEAFF,TGTGCCAGCAGCGTAGGGCAGGGGAAAGTAACTGAAGCTTTCTTT
TRBJ2-2,.,TRBV18,TRBD1,CASSPGTGSGELFF,TGTGCCAGCTCGCCCGGGACAGGGTCCGGGGAGCTGTTTTTT
TRBJ1-5,.,TRBV7-9,.,CASSSNSNQPQHF,TGTGCCAGCAGCTCAAATAGCAATCAGCCCCAGCATTTT
TRBJ2-3,.,TRBV27,.,CASSSTSRTDTQYF,TGTGCCAGCAGTTCAACTTCCCGCACAGATACGCAGTATTTT
TRBJ1-1,.,TRBV5-4,.,CASSLQRTALMNTEAFF,TGTGCCAGCAGCTTACAAAGGACAGCACTTATGAACACTGAAGCTTTCTTT
TRBJ1-6,.,TRBV11-2,TRBD1,CASSPGDRVINSPLHF,TGTGCCAGCAGCCCGGGGGACAGGGTTATAAATTCACCCCTCCACTTT
TRBJ2-2,once,TRBV7-8,.,CASSRDSGTGELFF,TGTGCCAGCAGCCGGGACTCTGGCACCGGGGAGCTGTTTTTT
TRBJ2-3,.,TRBV7-9,TRBD2,CASSLGLAGDDTQYF,TGTGCCAGCAGCTTAGGGCTAGCGGGGGACGATACGCAGTATTTT
TRBJ1-2,few,TRBV6-5,TRBD1,CASSSDRGPYGYTF,TGTGCCAGCAGCTCTGACAGGGGTCCCTATGGCTACACCTTC
TRBJ2-7,.,TRBV29-1,TRBD2,CSVVAGRVAYEQYF,TGCAGCGTTGTGGCGGGGAGGGTGGCCTACGAGCAGTACTTC
TRBJ1-2,.,TRBV6-1,TRBD1,CASSEPGGYGYTF,TGTGCCAGCAGTGAACCAGGGGGCTATGGCTACACCTTC
TRBJ1-5,.,TRBV24-1,.,CATSDFPISNQPQHF,TGTGCCACCAGTGATTTTCCCATTAGCAATCAGCCCCAGCATTTT
TRBJ2-7,.,TRBV6-5,TRBD2,CASSYYTVAGPYEQYF,TGTGCCAGCAGTTACTATACTGTAGCGGGACCCTACGAGCAGTACTTC
TRBJ2-7,.,TRBV18,TRBD2,CASSPELAGPYEQYF,TGTGCCAGCTCACCAGAACTAGCGGGGCCCTACGAGCAGTACTTC
TRBJ2-7,.,TRBV4-1,.,CASSQEIVPSRYEQYF,TGCGCCAGCAGCCAAGAGATAGTTCCTAGCAGGTACGAGCAGTACTTC
TRBJ2-1,few,TRBV5-1,.,CASSSSGGYYNEQFF,TGCGCCAGCAGCTCGTCGGGGGGCTACTACAATGAGCAGTTCTTC
TRBJ1-6,.,TRBV5-4,TRBD1,CASSSGQGANSPLHF,TGTGCCAGCAGCTCGGGACAGGGGGCTAATTCACCCCTCCACTTT
TRBJ2-1,few,TRBV4-3,.,CASSRRTEESYNEQFF,TGCGCCAGCAGCCGGAGAACGGAGGAGTCCTACAATGAGCAGTTCTTC
TRBJ2-1,.,TRBV6-2/TRBV6-3,TRBD2,CASSLGLAGSYNEQFF,TGTGCCAGCAGTCTGGGACTAGCGGGATCCTACAATGAGCAGTTCTTC
TRBJ2-1,.,TRBV9,TRBD2,CASSPQRERNEQFF,TGTGCCAGCAGCCCTCAGCGGGAGAGAAATGAGCAGTTCTTC
TRBJ1-1,once,TRBV5-1,.,CASSETGKRTEAFF,TGCGCCAGCAGCGAAACCGGGAAACGGACTGAAGCTTTCTTT
TRBJ2-5,.,TRBV27,.,CASSPGWAATKETQYF,TGTGCCAGCAGCCCGGGGTGGGCGGCTACCAAAGAGACCCAGTACTTC
TRBJ2-7,.,TRBV6-2/TRBV6-3,.,CASSTSATTEQYF,TGTGCCAGCAGTACCTCCGCGACAACCGAGCAGTACTTC
TRBJ2-1,.,TRBV4-3,TRBD2,CASSQGAGGPYNEQFF,TGCGCCAGCAGCCAAGGGGCGGGGGGGCCCTACAATGAGCAGTTCTTC
TRBJ1-1,.,TRBV7-9,.,CASSQGGGLKAFF,TGTGCCAGCAGCCAAGGTGGAGGACTGAAGGCTTTCTTT
TRBJ2-2,.,TRBV4-3,TRBD1,CASSQVTGDTGELFF,TGCGCCAGCAGCCAAGTAACAGGGGACACCGGGGAGCTGTTTTTT
TRBJ2-2,.,TRBV7-8,TRBD2,CASSLLREGTGELFF,TGTGCCAGCAGCTTATTGCGGGAGGGCACCGGGGAGCTGTTTTTT
TRBJ2-7,.,TRBV27,.,CASRTQRESYEQYF,TGTGCCAGCAGGACTCAGAGAGAATCCTACGAGCAGTACTTC
TRBJ2-4,few,TRBV3-1/TRBV3-2,.,CASSQGQKNIQYF,TGTGCCAGCAGCCAAGGACAGAAAAACATTCAGTACTTC
TRBJ1-2,.,TRBV29-1,.,CSVERGTGYGYTF,TGCAGCGTTGAACGGGGAACGGGCTATGGCTACACCTTC
TRBJ2-3,.,TRBV12-5,TRBD1,CASGLGTGSTDTQYF,TGTGCTAGTGGTTTGGGGACAGGTAGCACAGATACGCAGTATTTT
TRBJ1-1,.,TRBV27,.,CASVSHGAGNTEAFF,TGTGCCAGCGTTTCGCACGGTGCAGGGAACACTGAAGCTTTCTTT